This TCR beta chain was captured by sequencing in a study of tumor and adjacent non-tumor tissue in lung cancer. In the study overall: Histology: about 13 adenocarcinoma, a couple of squamous cell carcinoma, 1 small cell lung cancer.

Study-level results: In normal lung, the top 100 clones were significantly more dominant than in tumor. Patients with more diverse tumor TCRs had worse survival.

CDR3 length equals 14 residues. In germline, CDR1 is SGHAT, CDR2 FQDESV (reference sequence). Trimming cost V 5 bases and J 9 bases, with 16 bases left between them. The library came from three nested PCR rounds adapted from ARM-PCR protocols. A single record per CDR3 protein comes from TCRdb applying MiXCR to the multiplex PCR reads. The sample consists of around 71,000 distinct CDR3 sequences, 55% to 75% of them appearing once. About this clonotype: The antigen is not known.

RNA was extracted from bulk tissue without any cell sorting. Donors were chemotherapy-naive, newly diagnosed lung cancer surgical patients in China, August–late 2014. The chain carries TRBV11-1 and TRBJ2-2; D is perhaps TRBD1 or TRBD2 (5 bases each). What was sequenced was lung tumor tissue. The receptor's source is a woman aged 40 to 50 with non-small cell lung cancer. The CDR3 reads CASSRDGYIRELFF. The CDR3, as DNA: TGTGCCAGCAGCCGGGACGGGTACATCAGGGAGCTGTTTTTT.